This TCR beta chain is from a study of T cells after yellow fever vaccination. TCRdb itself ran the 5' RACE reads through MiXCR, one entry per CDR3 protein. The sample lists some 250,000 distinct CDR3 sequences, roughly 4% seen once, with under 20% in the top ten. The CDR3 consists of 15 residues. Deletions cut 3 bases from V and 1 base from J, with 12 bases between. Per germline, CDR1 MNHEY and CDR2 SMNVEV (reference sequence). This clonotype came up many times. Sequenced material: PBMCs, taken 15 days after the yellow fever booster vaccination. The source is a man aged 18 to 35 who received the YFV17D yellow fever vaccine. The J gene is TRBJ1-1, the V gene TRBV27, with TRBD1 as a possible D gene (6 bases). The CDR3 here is CASSLGWTANTEAFF. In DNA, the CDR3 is TGTGCCAGCAGTTTGGGGTGGACAGCGAACACTGAAGCTTTCTTT.